These 19 T cell receptor beta chains were sequenced from one sample in a study of blood T cell repertoires in COVID-19. The method was immunoSEQ multiplex PCR; TCRdb's version includes in-frame clones alone and lacks a portion of them. Here the sample spans about 190,000 clones, around 80% being singletons. Sequenced: peripheral blood. Receptors were obtained from a woman aged 45-59 years with acute or convalescent COVID-19.

V is TRBV2 and J is TRBJ1-4; 10 bases fit TRBD1. Germline V lookup: CDR1 SNHLY, CDR2 FYNNEI. This CDR3 region has 15 residues. V lost 8 bases and J lost 3; bases outside the gene matches: 6. This chain's CDR3 is CASSRQGAPNEKLFF. The CDR3 DNA reads as TGTGCCAGCTCGAGACAGGGGGCACCTAATGAAAAACTGTTTTTT.

V usage is TRBV6-6 and J usage is TRBJ2-3, with TRBD2 identical over 13 bases. The CDR3 runs to 20 residues. J was trimmed by 1 base and V by 6 bases; bases with no gene match: 16. Per the germline V gene, CDR1 is MNHNY and CDR2 is SVGAGI (reference sequence). The CDR3 DNA is TGTGCCAGCAGCACTACCGGGACTAGCGGGAATTTTTTTGGCACAGATACGCAGTATTTT. It translates to CASSTTGTSGNFFGTDTQYF.

The chain carries TRBV2 and TRBJ2-7; 7 bases agree with TRBD1. The CDR3 covers 13 residues. Germline assignment: CDR1 SNHLY and CDR2 FYNNEI. With 6 bases clipped from V and 6 bases from J, the junction kept 8 bases outside the gene matches. The CDR3 coding sequence is TGTGCCAGCAGCAAATCCCCAGGGGGCGAGCAGTACTTC. Protein: CASSKSPGGEQYF.

This chain connects TRBV5-5 to TRBJ2-3; 8 bases map to TRBD2. Germline trimming cut 6 bases from V and 2 bases from J; bases unmatched to any gene: 5. Looked up from germline, CDR1 is SGHKS and CDR2 is YYEKEE (reference sequence). The CDR3 totals 14 residues. The CDR3: CASKSGSDTDTQYF. The CDR3 coding sequence is TGTGCCAGCAAGAGCGGGAGTGACACAGATACGCAGTATTTT.

This clone was detected a few times. The chain is built from TRBV28 and TRBJ1-1; maybe TRBD1 (6 bases). This CDR3 contains 16 residues. The V and J ends lost 7 bases and 2 bases respectively, with 20 bases between them. Looked up from germline, CDR1 is MDHEN and CDR2 is SYDVKM. The DNA for the CDR3 is TGTGCCAGCACCGTCTCAGAAGACAGGACCAACACTGAAGCTTTCTTT. Its translation is CASTVSEDRTNTEAFF.

This clone was picked up one time. The gene calls are TRBV19 and TRBJ2-1; maybe TRBD1 (7 bases). Trimming took 7 bases from V and 7 from J, leaving 20 bases between them. Germline values: CDR1 LNHDA, CDR2 SQIVND (reference sequence). The CDR3 spans 15 residues. The CDR3 sequence: CASTRGAGGENEQFF. The CDR3 DNA follows: TGTGCCAGTACCAGGGGGGCAGGGGGTGAAAATGAGCAGTTCTTC.

The chain carries TRBV11-3 and TRBJ2-7, with D perhaps matching TRBD2 (5 bases). V lost 8 bases and J lost 3, with 14 bases in between. The CDR3 spans 13 residues. Per the germline V gene, CDR1 is SGHNT and CDR2 is YENEEA. CDR3 coding DNA: TGTGCCAGCGGGCCGGGGTTTGGCTACGAGCAGTACTTC. Its protein product is CASGPGFGYEQYF.

The V and J genes are TRBV3-1 (or the pseudogene TRBV3-2) and TRBJ2-1, with 12 positions matching TRBD2. The J segment lost 4 bases and the V segment lost 5 bases, leaving 9 bases of the junction unmatched. The CDR3 loop spans 17 amino acids. Germline V CDR1 and CDR2: LGHDT, YNNKEL (reference sequence). Here the CDR3 DNA reads TGTGCCAGCAGCTCGACTAGCGGGGGTCCATTTTACAATGAGCAGTTCTTC. Translated: CASSSTSGGPFYNEQFF.

The V and J genes are TRBV7-8 and TRBJ1-4; weak D call: TRBD1 (6 bases). This CDR3 is 14 amino acids long. Germline CDR1 SGHVS, CDR2 FQNEAQ. V lost 5 bases, J lost 3 bases, and 10 bases lay in between. This CDR3 is CASSRQAPNEKLFF. The CDR3 nucleotides are TGTGCCAGCAGCCGACAGGCGCCTAATGAAAAACTGTTTTTT.

This clone has just one count. This chain joins TRBV5-1 and TRBJ2-1; 10 bases map to TRBD2. CDR1 is SGHRS, CDR2 YFSETQ, per germline. Trimming took 5 bases from V and 9 from J; bases not matched to a gene: 5. The CDR3 has 13 amino acids. CDR3 residues: CASSTSGTSEQFF. Written as DNA, the CDR3 is TGCGCCAGCAGTACTAGCGGGACGAGTGAGCAGTTCTTC.

The sample holds one count of this clone. The gene calls are TRBV11-3 and TRBJ2-5; TRBD1 might be the D (5 bases). This CDR3 has 14 residues. Trimming took 5 bases from V and 5 from J, leaving 15 bases between them. The germline V gene encodes CDR1 SGHNT and CDR2 YENEEA. The CDR3 protein is CASSPSQGEETQYF. The CDR3 region has the DNA TGTGCCAGCAGCCCCAGCCAGGGCGAGGAGACCCAGTACTTC.

With regard to this clone: This sample includes further DNA sequences coding for the same CDR3. The chain combines TRBV28 with TRBJ2-7, with TRBD2 as a possible D gene (6 bases). The CDR3 is made up of 12 amino acids. CDR1 and CDR2 (germline): MDHEN, SYDVKM. V was trimmed by 2 bases and J by 4 bases, leaving 6 bases between them. The chain's CDR3 is CASSLGGYEQYF. The CDR3 DNA is TGTGCCAGCAGTTTAGGAGGGTACGAGCAGTACTTC.

On this clone: Other DNA sequences from this sample encode an identical CDR3 as well. This rearrangement joins TRBV5-1 to TRBJ1-2, with 9 bases fitting TRBD1. The germline CDR1 and CDR2 sequences are SGHRS and YFSETQ. The CDR3 covers 15 residues. The ends lost 0 bases at V and 0 bases at J; junction bases unmatched: 0. The CDR3 region is CASSLGDRANYGYTF. Written as DNA, the CDR3 is TGCGCCAGCAGCTTGGGGGACAGGGCTAACTATGGCTACACCTTC.

The sample holds one count of this clone. This chain uses TRBV6-2 or TRBV6-3 with TRBJ1-5; possible D gene TRBD1, 5 bases. Trimming stripped 5 bases from V and 5 bases from J, with 19 bases between. Germline lookup yields CDR1 MNHEY and CDR2 SVGEGT. The CDR3 sequence is 16 residues long. The CDR3 reads CASSPGGRGRYQPQHF. CDR3 nucleotides: TGTGCCAGCAGTCCCGGGGGAAGGGGAAGATATCAGCCCCAGCATTTT.

This clone was counted between two and nine times. This chain uses TRBV27 with TRBJ1-2, with TRBD1 identical over 11 bases. CDR3 length: 14 amino acids. In germline, CDR1 is MNHEY, CDR2 SMNVEV (reference sequence). The V and J ends lost 8 bases and 4 bases, in that order; junction bases with no gene match: 6. DNA of the CDR3: TGTGCCAGCGGGTTGGACAGGGGGCTCTATGGCTACACCTTC. Translation gives CASGLDRGLYGYTF.

The chain has TRBV11-3 and TRBJ2-1; D might be TRBD1 (5 bases). The CDR3 runs 13 residues. The V end lost 6 bases, the J end lost 5 bases, and 11 bases lay between the germline ends. Germline V gene lookup returns CDR1 SGHNT and CDR2 YENEEA. This chain's CDR3 is CASRLGPNNEQFF. In DNA form, the CDR3 reads TGTGCCAGCAGGCTGGGGCCCAACAATGAGCAGTTCTTC.

This clone has only one observation. The V gene is TRBV7-6, the J gene TRBJ1-4; D uncertain. CDR1 and CDR2 from the germline V gene are SGHVS and FNYEAQ. Trimming took off 1 base at V and 5 bases at J, with 8 bases between the two ends. This CDR3 is built from 14 residues. The CDR3 nucleotides are TGTGCCAGCAGCTTAGGAGGAGGGAATGAAAAACTGTTTTTT. Its translation: CASSLGGGNEKLFF.

This chain uses TRBV19 with TRBJ2-7, with D perhaps matching TRBD1 (6 bases). Germline CDR1 is LNHDA and CDR2 is SQIVND (reference sequence). V was shortened by 9 bases and J by 2 bases, with 14 bases between the two germline ends. CDR3 length: 13 residues. CDR3 region: CASGPGQTYEQYF. In DNA, the CDR3 is TGTGCCAGCGGCCCGGGACAAACCTACGAGCAGTACTTC.

This chain joins TRBV4-3 and TRBJ1-4; the D gene is possibly TRBD1 (6 bases). This CDR3 contains 16 residues. CDR1 and CDR2 (germline): LGHNA, YSLEER. V lost 1 base to trimming and J lost 0 bases, with 9 bases between them. The CDR3 nucleotides read TGCGCCAGCAGCCAAGTGGGACACCCAACTAATGAAAAACTGTTTTTT. Protein sequence: CASSQVGHPTNEKLFF.